The sample holds one count of the clone carrying this TCR beta chain. What it binds is not known. This CDR3 contains 17 residues. J lost 2 bases, V lost 4 bases, and 9 bases had no gene match. Germline-derived CDR1 and CDR2 are PRHDT and FYEKMQ (reference sequence). This entry comes from a study of cytotoxic CD8 clonotypes in ibrutinib-treated CLL. Findings and caveats of the study: The study found clonality rose at ibrutinib response, then fell toward baseline at progression.

Assay used: immunoSEQ multiplex PCR; TCRdb lists only in-frame clones, some missing. The repertoire has hundreds of thousands of clones, roughly 67% of them found once; the top ten carry around 6.3%. The chain uses TRBV13 and TRBJ2-3; TRBD1 aligns across 10 bases. The input for sequencing was PBMCs, taken after 36 months of ibrutinib treatment. This receptor was identified in a human donor with chronic lymphocytic leukemia. The CDR3 nucleotides are TGTGCCAGCAGCTCAACCCGGGACAGGGGTTTCACAGATACGCAGTATTTT. Translated, it gives CASSSTRDRGFTDTQYF.